Listed below are T cell receptor beta chains from one sample, sequenced in a study of blood T cell repertoires in COVID-19. Using immunoSEQ multiplex PCR, the repertoire was profiled, and TCRdb retains in-frame clones only, with some absent. Altogether fewer than 250,000 clones are present, 85% to 90% being singletons, with the ten largest covering about 0.95%. The sequenced sample consisted of PBMCs or T cells enriched from blood (not recorded which). The receptors stem from a man aged 45-65 years who had been exposed to COVID-19. Both conserved end residues are part of each CDR3. Fields, in order: J gene, CDR3 length, V gene, clone size, D gene, CDR3 DNA, CDR3 protein. D genes are given only for firm matches. Clone size is not always given. Where it is, it says once, few, many or a class for expanded clones.

J: TRBJ1-2; length: 15; V: TRBV28; size: -; D: TRBD1; DNA: TGTGCCAGCAGTCTCCAAAGAGGGGGCGGTTTTGGCTACACCTTC; CDR3: CASSLQRGGGFGYTF
J: TRBJ2-3; length: 16; V: TRBV24-1; size: -; D: TRBD1; DNA: TGTGCCACCAGTGACTCGGGACAGGGACAGCCAGATACGCAGTATTTT; CDR3: CATSDSGQGQPDTQYF
J: TRBJ1-2; length: 14; V: TRBV28; size: -; D: TRBD1; DNA: TGTGCCAGCACGGTGACAGGGATACACTATGGCTACACCTTC; CDR3: CASTVTGIHYGYTF
J: TRBJ1-2; length: 14; V: TRBV6-1; size: -; D: -; DNA: TGTGCCAGCAGTGAAGGTATGGACTTCTATGGCTACACCTTC; CDR3: CASSEGMDFYGYTF
J: TRBJ2-1; length: 16; V: TRBV24-1; size: -; D: TRBD2; DNA: TGTGCCACCAGTGACAAACTAGCGGCATCCTACAATGAGCAGTTCTTC; CDR3: CATSDKLAASYNEQFF
J: TRBJ2-6; length: 16; V: TRBV7-3; size: -; D: -; DNA: TGTGCCAGCAGCTCGACAGCGTTCTCTGGGGCCAACGTCCTGACTTTC; CDR3: CASSSTAFSGANVLTF
J: TRBJ2-2; length: 16; V: TRBV7-2; size: -; D: -; DNA: TGTGCCAGCAGGGCCGCTGGGGCTAGCGTGACCGGGGAGCTGTTTTTT; CDR3: CASRAAGASVTGELFF
J: TRBJ1-5; length: 13; V: TRBV3-1/TRBV3-2; size: once; D: -; DNA: TGTGCCAGCAGCCAGGCTCCTCGCGGGCCCCAGCATTTT; CDR3: CASSQAPRGPQHF
J: TRBJ1-2; length: 15; V: TRBV5-8; size: few; D: TRBD1; DNA: TGTGCCAGCAGCTTGGGTGGGACAGGCTATCGCGGCTACACCTTC; CDR3: CASSLGGTGYRGYTF
J: TRBJ1-2; length: 14; V: TRBV28; size: -; D: TRBD1; DNA: TGTGCCAGCAGTTTATGGGAGGGGGCCTATGGCTACACCTTC; CDR3: CASSLWEGAYGYTF
J: TRBJ2-2; length: 15; V: TRBV5-1; size: -; D: -; DNA: TGCGCCAGCAGCCCGGGAAGTAGCGTCACCGGGGAGCTGTTTTTT; CDR3: CASSPGSSVTGELFF
J: TRBJ2-2; length: 16; V: TRBV5-1; size: -; D: TRBD1; DNA: TGCGCCAGCAGCTCCGGGACAGGGAGGAGCACCGGGGAGCTGTTTTTT; CDR3: CASSSGTGRSTGELFF
J: TRBJ1-3; length: 14; V: TRBV5-4; size: -; D: TRBD1; DNA: TGTGCCAGCAGCTTGGGGACAGGGATTGACACCATATATTTT; CDR3: CASSLGTGIDTIYF